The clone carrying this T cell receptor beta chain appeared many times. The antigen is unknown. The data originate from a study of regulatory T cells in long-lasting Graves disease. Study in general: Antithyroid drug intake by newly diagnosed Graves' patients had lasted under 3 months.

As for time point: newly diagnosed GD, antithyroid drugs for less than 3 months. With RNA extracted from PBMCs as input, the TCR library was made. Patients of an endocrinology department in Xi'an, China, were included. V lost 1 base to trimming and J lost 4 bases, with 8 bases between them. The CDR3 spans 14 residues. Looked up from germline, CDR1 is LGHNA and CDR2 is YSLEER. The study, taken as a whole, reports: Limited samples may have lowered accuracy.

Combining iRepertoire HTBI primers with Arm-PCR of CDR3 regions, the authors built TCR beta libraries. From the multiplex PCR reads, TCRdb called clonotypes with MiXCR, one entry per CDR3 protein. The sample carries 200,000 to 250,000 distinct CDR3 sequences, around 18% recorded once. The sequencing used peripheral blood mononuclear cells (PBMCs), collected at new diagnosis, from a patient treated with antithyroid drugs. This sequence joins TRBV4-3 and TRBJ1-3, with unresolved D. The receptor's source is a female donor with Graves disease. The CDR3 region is CASSQAGMGNTIYF. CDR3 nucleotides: TGCGCCAGCAGCCAAGCGGGGATGGGAAACACCATATATTTT.